This is a list of T cell receptor beta chains from one sample in a study of glioma-infiltrating T cells. TCRdb re-called the multiplex PCR reads with MiXCR, one entry per CDR3 protein. Seen here are over 100,000 distinct CDR3 sequences, approximately 26% observed once, and the top ten hold around a third. Sequenced input: glioma tissue, nonneoplastic brain tissue, or PBMCs (not recorded which). The receptors here all came from a human donor with low-grade glioma or glioblastoma, undergoing nonglioma brain surgery, or in good health (not recorded which). CDR3s include the opening cysteine and the closing phenylalanine or tryptophan. D genes are given only for firm matches. Where a row states a size, it is once, few, many or the class of an expanded clone; other rows omit it.

v_call: TRBV7-8
clone_size: many
d_call: TRBD2
j_call: TRBJ2-7
cdr3_aa: CASSLGAGGTYEQYF
cdr3_nt: TGTGCCAGCAGCTTAGGGGCGGGAGGGACCTACGAGCAGTACTTC

v_call: TRBV20-1
clone_size: many
d_call: -
j_call: TRBJ2-7
cdr3_aa: CSASNRDTYEQYF
cdr3_nt: TGCAGTGCTAGTAACAGAGATACCTACGAGCAGTACTTC

v_call: TRBV7-9
clone_size: many
d_call: -
j_call: TRBJ1-1
cdr3_aa: CASSFPSFTEAFF
cdr3_nt: TGTGCCAGCAGCTTCCCCTCTTTTACTGAAGCTTTCTTT

v_call: TRBV5-1
clone_size: -
d_call: TRBD1
j_call: TRBJ2-1
cdr3_aa: CASSLSDRPHNEQFF
cdr3_nt: TGCGCCAGCAGCTTGTCGGACAGGCCGCACAATGAGCAGTTCTTC

v_call: TRBV7-3
clone_size: many
d_call: -
j_call: TRBJ2-3
cdr3_aa: CASSAQFTDTQYF
cdr3_nt: TGTGCCAGCAGCGCCCAGTTCACAGATACGCAGTATTTT

v_call: TRBV2
clone_size: many
d_call: TRBD2
j_call: TRBJ2-5
cdr3_aa: CASKTSGTQETQYF
cdr3_nt: TGTGCCAGCAAGACTAGCGGGACCCAAGAGACCCAGTACTTC

v_call: TRBV7-3
clone_size: -
d_call: TRBD1
j_call: TRBJ2-5
cdr3_aa: CASSLIPGGHQETQYF
cdr3_nt: TGTGCCAGCAGCTTAATTCCAGGGGGCCACCAAGAGACCCAGTACTTC

v_call: TRBV25-1
clone_size: many
d_call: -
j_call: TRBJ1-6
cdr3_aa: CASSWTESSYNSPLHF
cdr3_nt: TGTGCCAGCAGCTGGACCGAGAGCTCCTATAATTCACCCCTCCACTTT

v_call: TRBV14
clone_size: few
d_call: -
j_call: TRBJ2-1
cdr3_aa: CASSHRFEQFF
cdr3_nt: TGTGCCAGCAGCCATAGATTTGAGCAGTTCTTC

v_call: TRBV19
clone_size: few
d_call: -
j_call: TRBJ1-5
cdr3_aa: CASSMGPSRNQPQHF
cdr3_nt: TGTGCCAGTAGTATGGGACCAAGCCGGAATCAGCCCCAGCATTTT

v_call: TRBV7-2
clone_size: many
d_call: TRBD2
j_call: TRBJ2-1
cdr3_aa: CASSSGSGGAEQFF
cdr3_nt: TGTGCCAGCAGCTCAGGTAGCGGGGGCGCTGAGCAGTTCTTC

v_call: TRBV7-3
clone_size: -
d_call: -
j_call: TRBJ2-5
cdr3_aa: CASSPRGPQETQYF
cdr3_nt: TGTGCCAGCAGCCCCCGGGGCCCCCAAGAGACCCAGTACTTC

v_call: TRBV13
clone_size: many
d_call: TRBD2
j_call: TRBJ2-1
cdr3_aa: CASSPRLAGGYNEQFF
cdr3_nt: TGCGCCAGCAGCCCCAGACTAGCGGGAGGCTACAATGAGCAGTTCTTC

v_call: TRBV29-1
clone_size: many
d_call: -
j_call: TRBJ1-1
cdr3_aa: CSVGEDDTEAFF
cdr3_nt: TGCAGCGTGGGGGAGGATGACACTGAAGCTTTCTTT

v_call: TRBV12-3/TRBV12-4
clone_size: many
d_call: TRBD1
j_call: TRBJ1-1
cdr3_aa: CASSSPGQGGEAFF
cdr3_nt: TGTGCCAGCAGTTCCCCTGGACAGGGTGGTGAAGCTTTCTTT

v_call: TRBV5-1
clone_size: -
d_call: -
j_call: TRBJ2-1
cdr3_aa: CASSPPGNEKFF
cdr3_nt: TGCGCCAGCAGCCCCCCGGGGAATGAGAAGTTCTTC

v_call: TRBV29-1
clone_size: many
d_call: -
j_call: TRBJ2-1
cdr3_aa: CSVGTYSYNEQFF
cdr3_nt: TGCAGCGTTGGAACCTACTCCTACAATGAGCAGTTCTTC

v_call: TRBV9
clone_size: -
d_call: -
j_call: TRBJ2-6
cdr3_aa: CASSARVSTGANVLTF
cdr3_nt: TGTGCCAGCAGCGCCCGGGTGAGCACTGGGGCCAACGTCCTGACTTTC

v_call: TRBV20-1
clone_size: many
d_call: -
j_call: TRBJ2-1
cdr3_aa: CSARRPSYNEQFF
cdr3_nt: TGCAGTGCTAGAAGGCCAAGCTACAATGAGCAGTTCTTC

v_call: TRBV24-1
clone_size: -
d_call: -
j_call: TRBJ2-5
cdr3_aa: CATSGIGTARTQYF
cdr3_nt: TGTGCCACCAGTGGTATTGGGACCGCCAGGACCCAGTACTTC

v_call: TRBV29-1
clone_size: many
d_call: -
j_call: TRBJ2-5
cdr3_aa: CSSSGDEETQYF
cdr3_nt: TGCAGCTCCTCGGGGGACGAGGAGACCCAGTACTTC

v_call: TRBV2
clone_size: -
d_call: -
j_call: TRBJ1-1
cdr3_aa: CASHRERTKAFF
cdr3_nt: TGTGCCAGCCACAGGGAAAGGACTAAAGCTTTCTTT

v_call: TRBV29-1
clone_size: -
d_call: -
j_call: TRBJ1-5
cdr3_aa: CSVADSNQTQHF
cdr3_nt: TGCAGCGTTGCCGATAGCAATCAGACCCAGCATTTT

v_call: TRBV29-1
clone_size: -
d_call: -
j_call: TRBJ2-7
cdr3_aa: CSVGVLSSHEQYF
cdr3_nt: TGCAGCGTGGGAGTCCTTAGCTCCCACGAGCAGTACTTC

v_call: TRBV7-2
clone_size: many
d_call: TRBD1
j_call: TRBJ1-6
cdr3_aa: CASSFTSGTGDSPLHF
cdr3_nt: TGTGCCAGCAGCTTTACGTCCGGGACAGGGGATTCACCCCTCCACTTT

v_call: TRBV6-2/TRBV6-3
clone_size: many
d_call: TRBD1
j_call: TRBJ2-2
cdr3_aa: CASRGLGGELFF
cdr3_nt: TGTGCCAGTAGGGGGCTCGGCGGGGAGCTGTTTTTT

v_call: TRBV10-1
clone_size: many
d_call: -
j_call: TRBJ2-1
cdr3_aa: CASSPRDIRYNEQFF
cdr3_nt: TGCGCCAGCAGTCCCCGGGACATCAGATACAATGAGCAGTTCTTC

v_call: TRBV11-2
clone_size: -
d_call: TRBD1
j_call: TRBJ2-7
cdr3_aa: CASSRTGGSTSYEQYF
cdr3_nt: TGTGCCAGCAGCCGGACAGGGGGCTCCACCTCCTACGAGCAGTACTTC

v_call: TRBV18
clone_size: many
d_call: TRBD2
j_call: TRBJ2-7
cdr3_aa: CASSPTSGRSSYEQYF
cdr3_nt: TGTGCCAGCTCACCTACTAGCGGGAGGAGCTCCTACGAGCAGTACTTC

v_call: TRBV25-1
clone_size: many
d_call: -
j_call: TRBJ1-1
cdr3_aa: CASSGRSATEAFF
cdr3_nt: TGTGCCAGCAGTGGAAGGTCGGCCACTGAAGCTTTCTTT

v_call: TRBV5-1
clone_size: -
d_call: TRBD2
j_call: TRBJ2-7
cdr3_aa: CASSLLAGASEQYF
cdr3_nt: TGCGCCAGCAGCTTGCTAGCGGGAGCGAGCGAGCAGTACTTC

v_call: TRBV5-1
clone_size: many
d_call: TRBD1
j_call: TRBJ2-1
cdr3_aa: CASSWGQPVNEQFF
cdr3_nt: TGCGCCAGCAGCTGGGGACAGCCAGTGAATGAGCAGTTCTTC

v_call: TRBV12-3/TRBV12-4
clone_size: -
d_call: -
j_call: TRBJ2-3
cdr3_aa: CASGQGAMTDTQYF
cdr3_nt: TGTGCCAGCGGACAAGGCGCTATGACAGATACGCAGTATTTT

v_call: TRBV7-2
clone_size: many
d_call: -
j_call: TRBJ2-1
cdr3_aa: CASSLRQQQFF
cdr3_nt: TGTGCCAGCAGCTTAAGACAGCAGCAGTTCTTC

v_call: TRBV6-5
clone_size: many
d_call: -
j_call: TRBJ1-5
cdr3_aa: CASSYRKGTAGGQPQHF
cdr3_nt: TGTGCCAGCAGTTACCGAAAGGGGACGGCGGGTGGTCAGCCCCAGCATTTT

v_call: TRBV11-3
clone_size: few
d_call: -
j_call: TRBJ2-3
cdr3_aa: CASSFAFGDTQYF
cdr3_nt: TGTGCCAGCAGCTTTGCCTTTGGAGATACGCAGTATTTT

v_call: TRBV12-3/TRBV12-4
clone_size: many
d_call: TRBD2
j_call: TRBJ2-4
cdr3_aa: CASSLVLRVDVGTSGRRAQNIQYF
cdr3_nt: TGTGCCAGCAGTTTGGTTCTACGGGTCGATGTAGGGACTAGCGGGAGAAGGGCCCAAAACATTCAGTACTTC

v_call: TRBV27
clone_size: many
d_call: -
j_call: TRBJ2-5
cdr3_aa: CASSRDHVETQYF
cdr3_nt: TGTGCCAGCAGTAGGGACCATGTAGAGACCCAGTACTTC

v_call: TRBV9
clone_size: -
d_call: -
j_call: TRBJ2-1
cdr3_aa: CAGSPRLNEQFF
cdr3_nt: TGTGCCGGTAGCCCCCGACTAAATGAGCAGTTCTTC

v_call: TRBV2
clone_size: many
d_call: TRBD1
j_call: TRBJ1-2
cdr3_aa: CATTTGADYGYTF
cdr3_nt: TGTGCCACTACGACAGGGGCAGACTATGGCTACACCTTC

v_call: TRBV19
clone_size: few
d_call: -
j_call: TRBJ2-7
cdr3_aa: CASSMGLYEQYF
cdr3_nt: TGTGCCAGTAGTATGGGACTGTACGAGCAGTACTTC

v_call: TRBV5-1
clone_size: -
d_call: -
j_call: TRBJ1-1
cdr3_aa: CVSSYGKGRSGTEAFF
cdr3_nt: TGCGTCAGCAGCTATGGGAAAGGGCGGAGTGGCACTGAAGCTTTCTTT

v_call: TRBV3-1
clone_size: many
d_call: -
j_call: TRBJ1-2
cdr3_aa: CASSRNSESARYGYTF
cdr3_nt: TGTGCCAGCAGCCGTAACTCGGAGTCAGCTCGCTATGGCTACACCTTC

v_call: TRBV4-1
clone_size: many
d_call: TRBD1
j_call: TRBJ2-7
cdr3_aa: CASSQEKTTAGGYEQYF
cdr3_nt: TGCGCCAGCAGCCAAGAGAAAACGACAGCAGGGGGCTACGAGCAGTACTTC

v_call: TRBV28
clone_size: many
d_call: -
j_call: TRBJ2-3
cdr3_aa: CASSLRNFADTQYF
cdr3_nt: TGTGCCAGCAGTTTACGGAATTTCGCAGATACGCAGTATTTT

v_call: TRBV9
clone_size: -
d_call: -
j_call: TRBJ1-2
cdr3_aa: CAISVAPHWPANYGYTF
cdr3_nt: TGTGCCATCAGCGTAGCCCCTCACTGGCCAGCTAACTATGGCTACACCTTC

v_call: TRBV6-2/TRBV6-3
clone_size: many
d_call: -
j_call: TRBJ2-3
cdr3_aa: CASSRRLDTQYF
cdr3_nt: TGTGCCAGCAGCCGTCGGTTAGATACGCAGTATTTT

v_call: TRBV6-2/TRBV6-3
clone_size: many
d_call: TRBD1
j_call: TRBJ1-2
cdr3_aa: CASSRRTGGDGYTF
cdr3_nt: TGTGCCAGCAGTCGACGCACAGGGGGTGATGGCTACACCTTC

v_call: TRBV5-1
clone_size: once
d_call: -
j_call: TRBJ2-5
cdr3_aa: CASSLDGYETQYF
cdr3_nt: TGCGCCAGCAGCTTGGATGGCTACGAGACCCAGTACTTC

v_call: TRBV7-2
clone_size: many
d_call: -
j_call: TRBJ2-6
cdr3_aa: CASSLSISGANVLTF
cdr3_nt: TGTGCCAGCAGCCTAAGCATCTCTGGGGCCAACGTCCTGACTTTC

v_call: TRBV6-2/TRBV6-3
clone_size: -
d_call: -
j_call: TRBJ2-1
cdr3_aa: CASSPEGRTFNEQFF
cdr3_nt: TGTGCCAGCAGTCCCGAGGGACGAACGTTCAATGAGCAGTTCTTC

v_call: TRBV7-9
clone_size: many
d_call: -
j_call: TRBJ1-1
cdr3_aa: CASSAVNTEAFF
cdr3_nt: TGTGCCAGCAGCGCAGTTAACACTGAAGCTTTCTTT

v_call: TRBV15
clone_size: -
d_call: -
j_call: TRBJ2-3
cdr3_aa: CATSRGRRRTYTQYF
cdr3_nt: TGTGCCACCAGCAGGGGCAGGAGAAGAACATATACGCAGTATTTT

v_call: TRBV2
clone_size: many
d_call: -
j_call: TRBJ2-5
cdr3_aa: CASITTGETQYF
cdr3_nt: TGTGCCAGCATCACTACGGGAGAGACCCAGTACTTC

v_call: TRBV20-1
clone_size: many
d_call: TRBD1
j_call: TRBJ2-3
cdr3_aa: CSAREATGNLNF
cdr3_nt: TGCAGTGCTAGAGAAGCGACAGGGAATCTGAATTTT

v_call: TRBV6-1
clone_size: many
d_call: TRBD2
j_call: TRBJ2-3
cdr3_aa: CASRGLADRTDTQYF
cdr3_nt: TGTGCCAGCAGAGGACTAGCGGATCGCACAGATACGCAGTATTTT

v_call: TRBV19
clone_size: many
d_call: -
j_call: TRBJ1-1
cdr3_aa: CASIAGGASNTEAFF
cdr3_nt: TGTGCCAGTATTGCAGGAGGGGCCTCGAACACTGAAGCTTTCTTT

v_call: TRBV4-1
clone_size: -
d_call: -
j_call: TRBJ1-5
cdr3_aa: CASSQGQYSNQPQHF
cdr3_nt: TGCGCCAGCAGCCAGGGGCAGTATAGCAATCAGCCCCAGCATTTT

v_call: TRBV6-1
clone_size: many
d_call: TRBD2
j_call: TRBJ2-7
cdr3_aa: CASSLLAGGPYEQYF
cdr3_nt: TGTGCCAGCAGTTTGCTAGCGGGAGGGCCCTACGAGCAGTACTTC

v_call: TRBV20-1
clone_size: many
d_call: TRBD1
j_call: TRBJ1-6
cdr3_aa: CSARASRGGTGFSPLHF
cdr3_nt: TGCAGTGCTAGAGCGAGCCGGGGTGGGACAGGGTTCTCACCCCTCCACTTT